The next 16 T cell receptor beta chains were all read from a single sample in a study of T-cell reconstitution after alpha-beta-depleted transplantation in children. Library preparation (for TCRbeta) was performed with unique molecular identifiers. TCRdb re-derived calls from the PCR reads in MiXCR, one entry per CDR3 protein. This sample has hundreds of thousands of distinct CDR3 sequences, with 10% to 15% found just once. The sample here was PBMCs, mostly from graft donor cells, taken 360 days after TCRalphabeta/CD19-depleted stem cell transplant. These receptors were collected from a male patient between 5 and 17 years old who had a stem cell transplant for acute myeloid leukemia, so the T cells may come from the graft donor.

This clonotype was detected a few times. This sequence joins TRBV6-2 or TRBV6-3 and TRBJ2-2, with TRBD1 matching over 9 bases. The V gene end was trimmed by 4 bases and the J gene end by 0 bases; junction bases not matched to a gene: 6. Germline values: CDR1 MNHEY, CDR2 SVGEGT. The CDR3 has 17 residues. DNA of the CDR3: TGTGCCAGCAGTTTTCTAACAGGGGGCGCGAACACCGGGGAGCTGTTTTTT. It codes for CASSFLTGGANTGELFF.

This clonotype has a count of ten or more. This sequence joins TRBV5-1 and TRBJ2-5, with TRBD1 matching over 7 bases. CDR3 length equals 13 residues. Germline values: CDR1 SGHRS, CDR2 YFSETQ. V was clipped by 0 bases and J by 4 bases; unmatched bases: 0. CDR3 DNA sequence: TGCGCCAGCAGCTTGGGGGACAGAGAGACCCAGTACTTC. It encodes CASSLGDRETQYF. The complete variable domain, with remaining parts taken from reference TRBV5-1 and TRBJ2-5, reads KAGVTQTPRYLIKTRGQQVTLSCSPISGHRSVSWYQQTPGQGLQFLFEYFSETQRNKGNFPGRFSGRQFSNSRSEMNVSTLELGDSALYLCASSLGDRETQYFGPGTRLLVL.

This clonotype was counted only a few times. The chain has TRBV20-1 and TRBJ2-3; D call uncertain. Germline CDR1 reads DFQATT; CDR2 reads SNEGSKA (reference sequence). CDR3 length: 12 residues. V gave up 2 bases and J gave up 3 bases, with 6 bases separating them. The CDR3 nucleotides are TGCAGTGCTAGATTGGTGACAGATACGCAGTATTTT. It codes for CSARLVTDTQYF.

This clonotype was detected many times. The rearrangement uses TRBV28 and TRBJ2-2, with D unclear. Germline lookup yields CDR1 MDHEN and CDR2 SYDVKM. V was trimmed by 5 bases and J by 0 bases, leaving 19 bases between them. The CDR3 is 18 residues long. The CDR3 region is CASSPRTLRIPNTGELFF. The CDR3 bases are TGTGCCAGCAGTCCGCGTACCCTACGGATTCCGAACACCGGGGAGCTGTTTTTT.

This clonotype showed up many times. The chain employs TRBV28 and TRBJ2-1; TRBD2 aligns across 7 bases. The CDR3 consists of 17 residues. V shed 5 bases and J 7 bases; nucleotides not matched to a gene: 17. Per the germline V gene, CDR1 is MDHEN and CDR2 is SYDVKM. The CDR3 DNA sequence: TGTGCCAGCAGTCATCCCCCACTGACGGGACTATCTAATGAGCAGTTCTTC. It specifies CASSHPPLTGLSNEQFF.

The table lists this clonotype with many counts. The genes are TRBV4-3 and TRBJ2-5, with D unclear. Between the trimmed V and J ends, which lost 0 bases and 8 bases, there was a span of 13 bases. Germline V lookup: CDR1 LGHNA, CDR2 YSLEER. This CDR3 has 14 residues. As DNA, the CDR3 is TGCGCCAGCAGCCAAGATCCGCTAGGTTCAACCCAGTACTTC. It translates to CASSQDPLGSTQYF.

The V and J genes are TRBV18 and TRBJ1-2; D uncertain. V shed 6 bases and J shed 7 bases, with 18 bases lying between them. CDR3 length equals 14 residues. CDR1 KGHSH and CDR2 LQKENI come from the germline V gene. Here the CDR3 reads CASSPGGDGFGYTF. CDR3 in DNA: TGTGCCAGCTCCCCGGGCGGCGATGGGTTTGGCTACACCTTC.

The chain couples TRBV4-3 to TRBJ1-2, with D hard to call. Germline V lookup: CDR1 LGHNA, CDR2 YSLEER. The CDR3 sequence is 17 residues long. Between the trimmed V and J ends, which lost 0 bases and 2 bases, there was a span of 16 bases. The CDR3 DNA follows: TGCGCCAGCAGCCAAGATTTCCAATTCAATTGGAACTATGGCTACACCTTC. Amino acids: CASSQDFQFNWNYGYTF.

The chain carries TRBV24-1 and TRBJ2-3; D is possibly TRBD2 (6 bases). V was shortened by 0 bases and J by 2 bases, with 11 bases between the two germline ends. CDR3 length: 16 residues. CDR1 and CDR2 from the germline V gene are KGHDR and SFDVKD. The CDR3 nucleotides read TGTGCCACCAGTGATTTGGGTAGCGGCCCCACAGATACGCAGTATTTT. Amino acid sequence: CATSDLGSGPTDTQYF.

This clonotype came up a few times. The CDR3 sequence is CASSPPGRQFYEQYF. The CDR3 DNA follows: TGTGCCAGCTCACCACCGGGACGGCAATTTTACGAGCAGTACTTC. The chain is built from TRBV18 and TRBJ2-7; D is tentatively TRBD1 or TRBD2 (5 bases each). The CDR3 contains 15 residues. V shed 0 bases and J shed 4 bases, with 13 bases lying between them. Germline V lookup: CDR1 KGHSH, CDR2 LQKENI.

This clonotype was recorded many times. The V gene is TRBV20-1, the J gene TRBJ2-7; possibly TRBD2 for D (5 bases). This CDR3 contains 14 residues. In germline, CDR1 is DFQATT, CDR2 SNEGSKA (reference sequence). V was trimmed by 2 bases and J by 3 bases, leaving 14 bases between them. The chain's CDR3 is CSARPLGLVYEQYF. As DNA, the CDR3 is TGCAGTGCTAGACCACTAGGATTGGTCTACGAGCAGTACTTC.

In its sample, this clonotype was seen a few times. The genes are TRBV28 and TRBJ1-3; D ambiguous. CDR1 and CDR2 from the germline V gene are MDHEN and SYDVKM. This CDR3 region has 12 residues. V lost 7 bases and J 2 bases, leaving 6 bases between the germline ends. For the CDR3, the DNA is TGTGCCAGCACCGGGGCTGGAAACACCATATATTTT. Residues: CASTGAGNTIYF.

This clonotype was observed at least ten times. The gene calls are TRBV6-5 and TRBJ2-6, with D possibly matching TRBD1 (5 bases). There are 19 residues in the CDR3. Germline V gene lookup returns CDR1 MNHEY and CDR2 SVGAGI. V dropped 3 bases and J dropped 0 bases, with 18 bases sitting between them. CDR3 nucleotide sequence: TGTGCCAGCAGTTATGGACGGTTAGCCGACAGCTCTGGGGCCAACGTCCTGACTTTC. Translated: CASSYGRLADSSGANVLTF.

The chain joins TRBV27 to TRBJ2-1, with TRBD1 identical over 8 bases. CDR1 and CDR2 from the germline V gene are MNHEY and SMNVEV (reference sequence). The CDR3 spans 15 residues. Trimming at V came to 8 bases and at J to 6 bases, leaving 12 bases not matched to a gene. CDR3 DNA sequence: TGTGCCAGCTCAAGAGGGACAGGTGGGTCCAATGAGCAGTTCTTC. Translation: CASSRGTGGSNEQFF.

The J gene is TRBJ2-3, the V gene TRBV6-2 or TRBV6-3; 9 bases fit TRBD2. After removal of 3 bases from V and 9 bases from J, the junction contained 4 bases not matched to a gene. CDR1 and CDR2 from the germline V gene are MNHEY and SVGEGT. The length of the CDR3 is 13 residues. The CDR3, as DNA: TGTGCCAGCAGTTATGGGACTAGCACCACGCAGTATTTT. Translation gives CASSYGTSTTQYF.

The CDR3 DNA follows: TGCGCCAGCAGCTTGGGGCGACTAGGGGAAGATACGCAGTATTTT. Translated: CASSLGRLGEDTQYF. The chain links TRBV5-1 to TRBJ2-3, with a weak D call TRBD2 (6 bases). Germline V CDR1 and CDR2: SGHRS, YFSETQ. This CDR3 is 15 amino acids long. The V end was cut by 0 bases, the J end by 5 bases, with 13 bases between.